What follows are 16 T cell receptor beta chains derived from one specimen sequenced in a study of T cells in Graves' hyperthyroidism and ophthalmopathy. It was RNA transcripts that yielded the amplified TCR beta CDR3 regions. A first-round RT-PCR of the TCR CDR3 used the HTBI primer set. From the multiplex PCR reads, TCRdb called clonotypes with MiXCR, one entry per CDR3 protein. The profile shows 500,000 or so distinct CDR3 sequences, roughly 18% of them singletons. Material for sequencing was blood. The source of these receptors is a woman younger than 35 with Graves' ophthalmopathy.

The chain combines TRBV20-1 with TRBJ1-1; 7 nucleotides match TRBD1. With 6 bases clipped from V and 3 bases from J, the junction kept 7 bases outside the gene matches. The CDR3 spans 13 residues. Germline V CDR1 and CDR2: DFQATT, SNEGSKA (reference sequence). The DNA for the CDR3 is TGCAGTGCGGGGGACAGTTGGGACACTGAAGCTTTCTTT. Encoded protein: CSAGDSWDTEAFF.

This clonotype was counted at least ten times. V is TRBV5-1 and J is TRBJ1-5; a weak D match, TRBD1 (6 bases). Deletions cut 0 bases from V and 0 bases from J, with 7 bases between. Germline loops: CDR1 SGHRS, CDR2 YFSETQ. This CDR3 comprises 15 residues. CDR3 protein: CASSLAGHSNQPQHF. The CDR3 coding sequence is TGCGCCAGCAGCTTGGCGGGACATAGCAATCAGCCCCAGCATTTT.

This chain joins TRBV19 and TRBJ2-2; D unclear. The ends were cut back, 3 bases at V and 4 bases at J, with 3 bases in the middle. CDR1 LNHDA and CDR2 SQIVND come from the germline V gene (reference sequence). CDR3 size: 12 residues. The CDR3 nucleotides read TGTGCCAGTAGTATCTTCACCGGGGAGCTGTTTTTT. The encoded protein is CASSIFTGELFF.

This clonotype was detected only a few times. This chain links TRBV27 with TRBJ1-5, with TRBD1 as a possible D gene (5 bases). Germline CDR1 MNHEY, CDR2 SMNVEV (reference sequence). The CDR3 loop spans 16 amino acids. V dropped 0 bases and J dropped 2 bases, with 11 bases sitting between them. The CDR3 spells CASSLSAVGGNQPQHF. The CDR3 nucleotides read TGTGCCAGCAGTTTATCGGCCGTAGGGGGCAATCAGCCCCAGCATTTT.

This clonotype has at least ten counts. The V and J genes are TRBV10-3 and TRBJ2-1, with 10 positions matching TRBD2. Germline lookup yields CDR1 ENHRY and CDR2 SYGVKD. This CDR3 has 14 amino acids. J was trimmed by 9 bases and V by 4 bases; bases with no gene match: 6. This CDR3 reads CAISGDSGRPEQFF. The DNA of the CDR3 is TGTGCCATCAGTGGGGATAGCGGGAGGCCTGAGCAGTTCTTC.

This clonotype occurred a few times. CDR3 DNA sequence: TGTGCCAGCAGCACGGTCGGGCAAACAGATACGCAGTATTTT. Residues: CASSTVGQTDTQYF. The chain has TRBV5-4 and TRBJ2-3; D gene uncertain. Germline V gene lookup returns CDR1 SGHNT and CDR2 YYREEE (reference sequence). CDR3 length equals 14 residues. With 4 bases removed from V and 3 bases from J, the gap between germline ends came to 12 bases.

This clonotype was observed a few times. One junction end disagrees with the germline gene, perhaps due to a read error. The genes are TRBV27 and TRBJ1-2; D remains unclear. In germline, CDR1 is MNHEY, CDR2 SMNVEV (reference sequence). The CDR3 contains 15 residues. The CDR3 DNA reads TGTGCCAGCAGTTTATCGGGCAGGAGGATCAATGGCTGCACCTTC. Translation gives CASSLSGRRINGCTF.

This clonotype was observed many times. The chain is built from TRBV12-3 or TRBV12-4 and TRBJ1-2; 10 bases agree with TRBD1. The CDR3 is made up of 12 amino acids. Losses at the gene ends were 6 bases for V and 8 bases for J; bases not matched to a gene: 3. The CDR3 nucleotides are TGTGCCAGCAGGACAGGGGGCAGGGGCTACACCTTC. Encoded protein: CASRTGGRGYTF.

The chain carries TRBV20-1 and TRBJ1-5, with a tentative D call TRBD1 (5 bases). V gave up 3 bases and J gave up 7 bases, with 13 bases separating them. The germline V gene encodes CDR1 DFQATT and CDR2 SNEGSKA (reference sequence). The CDR3 sequence is 13 residues long. The CDR3 nucleotides are TGCAGTGCTAGGAACTCCCAGGGACAGCCCCAGCATTTT. This gives the protein CSARNSQGQPQHF.

The chain couples TRBV30 to TRBJ2-7; D is unclear. Deletions cut 4 bases from V and 2 bases from J, with 12 bases between. Germline V gene lookup returns CDR1 GTSNPN and CDR2 SVGIG (reference sequence). The CDR3 is made up of 13 amino acids. Here the CDR3 reads CAWNLVSTYEQYF. The DNA for the CDR3 is TGTGCCTGGAACCTCGTGTCGACCTACGAGCAGTACTTC. The full variable domain, completed using reference TRBV30 and TRBJ2-7, is SQTIHQWPATLVQPVGSPLSLECTVEGTSNPNLYWYRQAAGRGLQLLFYSVGIGQISSEVPQNLSASRPQDRQFILSSKKLLLSDSGFYLCAWNLVSTYEQYFGPGTRLTVT.

CDR3 loop: CASRRELRTGGQPQHF. CDR3 sequence (DNA): TGTGCCAGTAGAAGGGAGCTCCGCACAGGGGGTCAGCCCCAGCATTTT. The J gene is TRBJ1-5, the V gene TRBV19; 8 bases line up with TRBD1. Germline V gene sequence: CDR1 LNHDA, CDR2 SQIVND (reference sequence). With 6 bases clipped from V and 6 bases from J, the junction kept 13 bases outside the gene matches. The CDR3 runs to 16 residues. Full variable domain (outside the CDR3, taken from reference TRBV19 and TRBJ1-5): DGGITQSPKYLFRKEGQNVTLSCEQNLNHDAMYWYRQDPGQGLRLIYYSQIVNDFQKGDIAEGYSVSREKKESFPLTVTSAQKNPTAFYLCASRRELRTGGQPQHFGDGTRLSIL.

This clonotype appeared many times. This sequence joins TRBV12-3 or TRBV12-4 and TRBJ2-5, with 10 bases lining up with TRBD2. There are 15 residues in the CDR3. The V gene end was trimmed by 2 bases and the J gene end by 5 bases; junction bases not matched to a gene: 5. The CDR3 nucleotides read TGTGCCAGCAGTTTATATGCTAGCGGGAGTGAGACCCAGTACTTC. It translates to CASSLYASGSETQYF.

This clonotype showed up many times. The V call is TRBV3-1, the J call TRBJ1-3; D uncertain. The CDR3 loop spans 14 amino acids. The V end lost 1 base, the J end lost 0 bases, and 4 bases lay between the germline ends. Germline V gene sequence: CDR1 LGHDT, CDR2 YNNKEL (reference sequence). Here the CDR3 reads CASSQGVSGNTIYF. In nucleotides, the CDR3 is TGTGCCAGCAGCCAAGGCGTCTCTGGAAACACCATATATTTT.

This clonotype showed up many times. This chain uses TRBV20-1 with TRBJ2-7, with 10 bases matching TRBD2. CDR1 DFQATT and CDR2 SNEGSKA come from the germline V gene (reference sequence). CDR3 length: 18 residues. V was clipped by 0 bases and J by 0 bases; unmatched bases: 11. DNA for the CDR3: TGCAGTGCTAGAGACAGCGCTAGCGGGAGCGTGAGCTCCTACGAGCAGTACTTC. It translates to CSARDSASGSVSSYEQYF.

This clonotype has ten or more counts. The rearrangement uses TRBV28 and TRBJ2-7; a possible D gene is TRBD2 (6 bases). V lost 7 bases, J lost 3 bases, and 10 bases lay in between. The CDR3 is 12 amino acids. Germline V lookup: CDR1 MDHEN, CDR2 SYDVKM. The CDR3 here is CASKASVYEQYF. In nucleotides, the CDR3 is TGTGCCAGCAAGGCTAGCGTCTACGAGCAGTACTTC.

Ten or more counts support this clonotype. The chain's CDR3 is CASNPPGRGRDEQYF. CDR3 DNA: TGTGCCAGCAATCCGCCGGGACGGGGTAGGGACGAGCAGTACTTC. The chain joins TRBV28 to TRBJ2-7, with D tentatively TRBD1 or TRBD2 (5 bases each). The V end was cut by 7 bases, the J end by 5 bases, with 21 bases between. Germline CDR1 MDHEN, CDR2 SYDVKM. This CDR3 spans 15 amino acids.